The following is a TCR beta chain sequence with its context. Its matching antigen is unknown. Profiled with immunoSEQ multiplex PCR; TCRdb holds only in-frame clones, not every one. The sample has just under 90,000 clones, approximately 88% seen once. The CDR3 runs to 13 residues. V was clipped by 3 bases and J by 5 bases, with 9 bases between them. Germline V gives CDR1 SGHNT, CDR2 YENEEA. The data were taken from a study of T cell responses to AZD1222 COVID-19 vaccine. Findings and limits, study-wide: Distributed over spike, vaccine-associated CD4 TCRs predominated at 160-218 and 743-854. Repertoire sampling was restricted to post-peak T cell response timepoints.

This rearrangement joins TRBV11-3 to TRBJ2-3; D gene unclear. Sample: peripheral blood, taken on day 0 of AZD1222 vaccination. This sequence originates from an adult in good health. The DNA for the CDR3 is TGTGCCAGCAGCTTTTACCCTAAAGATACGCAGTATTTT. It yields the protein CASSFYPKDTQYF.